The source of this TCR beta chain is a study of blood T cell repertoires in COVID-19 (dated by TCRdb to about 2020). A note on the overall study: Samples from collaborators originated in the United States, Italy and Spain and spanned both the acute and convalescent phases of COVID-19. The prospective study material was composed of cDNA or gDNA derived from T cells, B-cell-depleted T cells, or PBMCs. Deeply sampled blood TCRbeta repertoires from subjects exposed to, actively infected with, or recovered from COVID-19 were included in the dataset. The repertoires were released in a freely available public database intended as a resource for research on the immune response to SARS-CoV-2. The samples were drawn from two sources: the first 160 participants of the ongoing ImmuneRACE study, and over 1,000 subjects contributed by 6 global collaborators. Nearly every sample came with metadata listing a de-identified subject ID, COVID-19 status, age in years and sex. Where available, HLA class I and class II types were taken from metadata supplied by the sample provider and were not determined by assay-based typing. What the authors observed across the whole study: Clinical and demographic metadata were provided uncurated, with the amount varying by source and participant.

TCRbeta CDR3 regions were amplified from genomic DNA by means of the immunoSEQ Assay, a bias-controlled multiplex PCR. The authors' pipeline ran thus. Within the assay, amplification of reference gene primers was used to estimate how many nucleated cells each sample contained. To quantify the absolute abundance of each unique TCRbeta CDR3 rearrangement, sequence reads were collapsed and filtered. For each sample, productive Simpson clonality was calculated by taking the square root of Simpson's diversity index across productive rearrangements. TCRdb's version of the immuneACCESS table is confined to in-frame rearrangements and falls short of the full clone set. An unresolved V gene accounts for under half of the shortfall where checked; the remainder is of unknown origin. For V, J and clone size, that table is used; D and trimming come from the DNA. This sample lists roughly 400,000 clones; around nine tenths were detected once. The ten most abundant clones make up roughly 1.4% of the sample.

According to the germline V gene (reference sequence), CDR1 reads SGHAT and CDR2 reads FQDESV. From the cysteine up to the phenylalanine, the CDR3 has a length of 13 residues. The only DNA kept is the CDR3, 39 bases in frame from the first base. Deletion took 2 bases off V and 8 bases off J, with a span of 10 bases between the germline ends. A word on this clone: The antigen it recognizes is unknown. Qualities for individual bases were not recorded, and no much larger clone is one base off.

In the prospective study, participants were about 18 to 90 years old, resided in about 25 geographic areas of the United States, and were enrolled through a virtual design. Cohort assignment in the prospective study relied on participant-reported clinical history from a screening survey and a study questionnaire. Exposed participants had been in contact with someone with a PCR-confirmed or clinician-diagnosed COVID-19 case within 2 weeks of study entry. Each participant in the prospective study had whole blood, serum and a nasopharyngeal or oropharyngeal swab collected by mobile phlebotomists. Over an approximately two-month period, participants in the prospective study had the option of providing additional blood draws and questionnaires. Before DNA extraction, blood samples from the prospective study were shipped at room temperature or frozen.

The V gene is TRBV11-1 and the J gene is TRBJ2-1, and the D gene may be TRBD2, 5 bases matching. Sequencing was done on a sample of PBMCs or T cells enriched from blood (not recorded which). The clonotype originates from a woman aged 18-29 years who had been exposed to COVID-19. This receptor has the CDR3 CASSLHIGDEQFF. The base sequence is TGTGCCAGCAGCTTACATATCGGGGATGAGCAGTTCTTC. Here the CDR3 is joined to the reference TRBV11-1 and TRBJ2-1 genes, and the full variable domain is: EAEVAQSPRYKITEKSQAVAFWCDPISGHATLYWYRQILGQGPELLVQFQDESVVDDSQLPKDRFSAERLKGVDSTLKIQPAELGDSAMYLCASSLHIGDEQFFGPGTRLTVL.